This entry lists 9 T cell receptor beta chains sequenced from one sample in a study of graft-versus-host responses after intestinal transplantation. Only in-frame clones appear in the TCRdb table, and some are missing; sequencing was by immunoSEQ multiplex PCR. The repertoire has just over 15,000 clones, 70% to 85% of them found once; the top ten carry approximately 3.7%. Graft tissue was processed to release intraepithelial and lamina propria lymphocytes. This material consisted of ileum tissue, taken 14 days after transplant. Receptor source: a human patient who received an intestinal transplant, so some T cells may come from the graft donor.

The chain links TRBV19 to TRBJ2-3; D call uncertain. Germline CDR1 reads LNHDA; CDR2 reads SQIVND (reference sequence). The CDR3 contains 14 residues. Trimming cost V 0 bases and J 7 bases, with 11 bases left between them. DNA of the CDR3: TGTGCCAGTAGTATAGATCGGGTGGCGTATACGCAGTATTTT. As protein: CASSIDRVAYTQYF.

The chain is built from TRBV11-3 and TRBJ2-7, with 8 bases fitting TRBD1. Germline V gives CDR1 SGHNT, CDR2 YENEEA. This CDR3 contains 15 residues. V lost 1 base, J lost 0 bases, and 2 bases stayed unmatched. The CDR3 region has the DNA TGTGCCAGCAGCTTAGGACAGGGGCCCTCCTACGAGCAGTACTTC. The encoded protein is CASSLGQGPSYEQYF.

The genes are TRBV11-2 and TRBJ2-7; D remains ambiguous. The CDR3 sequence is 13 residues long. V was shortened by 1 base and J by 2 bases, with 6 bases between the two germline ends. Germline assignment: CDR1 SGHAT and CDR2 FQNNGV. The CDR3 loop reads CASSLAPTYEQYF. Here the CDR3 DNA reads TGTGCCAGCAGCTTAGCCCCCACCTACGAGCAGTACTTC.

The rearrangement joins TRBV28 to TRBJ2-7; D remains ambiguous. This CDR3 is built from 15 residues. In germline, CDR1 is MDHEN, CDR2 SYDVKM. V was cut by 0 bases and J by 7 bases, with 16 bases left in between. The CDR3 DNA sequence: TGTGCCAGCAGTTTATGGGCGGAGACCTCATGGGAGCAGTACTTC. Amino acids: CASSLWAETSWEQYF. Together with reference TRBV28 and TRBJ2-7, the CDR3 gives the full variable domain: DVKVTQSSRYLVKRTGEKVFLECVQDMDHENMFWYRQDPGLGLRLIYFSYDVKMKEKGDIPEGYSVSREKKERFSLILESASTNQTSMYLCASSLWAETSWEQYFGPGTRLTVT.

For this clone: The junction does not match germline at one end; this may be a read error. The CDR3 loop is CAWSSATLPFF. CDR3 DNA sequence: TGTGCCTGGAGTTCTGCGACGTTACCCTTCTTC. The chain employs TRBV30 and TRBJ2-7; D is unresolved. In germline, CDR1 is GTSNPN, CDR2 SVGIG (reference sequence). CDR3 length equals 11 residues.

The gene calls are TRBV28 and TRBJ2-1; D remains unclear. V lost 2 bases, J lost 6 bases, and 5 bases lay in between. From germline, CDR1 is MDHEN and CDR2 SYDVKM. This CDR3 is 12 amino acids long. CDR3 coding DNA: TGTGCCAGCAGTTTAGGGGTCAATGAGCAGTTCTTC. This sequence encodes CASSLGVNEQFF.

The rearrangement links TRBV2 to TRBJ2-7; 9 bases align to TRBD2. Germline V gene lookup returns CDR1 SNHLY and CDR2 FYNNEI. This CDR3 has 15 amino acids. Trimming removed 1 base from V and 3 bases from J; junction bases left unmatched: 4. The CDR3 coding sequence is TGTGCCAGCAGTGAAGGGACTAGCGTGCTCTACGAGCAGTACTTC. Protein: CASSEGTSVLYEQYF.

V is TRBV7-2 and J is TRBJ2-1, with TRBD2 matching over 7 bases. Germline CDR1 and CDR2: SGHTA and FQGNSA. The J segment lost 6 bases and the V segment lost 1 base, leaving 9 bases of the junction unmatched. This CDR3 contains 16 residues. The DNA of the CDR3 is TGTGCCAGCAGCTTAGAACCCGGGCGGGGGAGCAATGAGCAGTTCTTC. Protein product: CASSLEPGRGSNEQFF.

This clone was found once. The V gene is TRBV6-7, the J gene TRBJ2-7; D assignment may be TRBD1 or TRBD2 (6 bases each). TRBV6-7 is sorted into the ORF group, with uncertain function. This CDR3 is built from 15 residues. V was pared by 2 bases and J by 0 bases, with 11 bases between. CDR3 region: CASSYMGGPSYEQYF. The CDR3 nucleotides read TGTGCCAGCAGTTACATGGGGGGCCCCTCCTACGAGCAGTACTTC.